The 16 T cell receptor beta chains presented below share a single source sample, sequenced in a study of T cell repertoires in cytomegalovirus infection. MiXCR was run by TCRdb on the reads, yielding one entry per CDR3 protein. The sample shows some 940,000 distinct CDR3 sequences, approximately 31% of them seen only once. These receptors lack a known antigen. The sample consisted of cultured CD8+ T cells from PBMCs, taken from culture after CMV antigen stimulation. Every receptor here comes from a human donor in good health (CMV status not recorded). Some clones in this sample may be carry-over from other donors' samples.

This clonotype occurred a few times. The chain joins TRBV15 to TRBJ2-4; D is possibly TRBD1 (5 bases). This CDR3 comprises 14 residues. The V gene's germline CDR1 is LNHNV and CDR2 YYDKDF (reference sequence). The V gene lost 6 bases and the J gene lost 4 bases, with 13 bases spanning the gap. CDR3 DNA: TGTGCCACCAGAGACCAGGCAGGGAAAAACATTCAGTACTTC. It encodes CATRDQAGKNIQYF.

The V and J genes are TRBV6-2 or TRBV6-3 and TRBJ1-5; D is uncertain. CDR3 size: 16 residues. The germline gives CDR1 MNHEY, CDR2 SVGEGT. Trimming took off 3 bases at V and 7 bases at J, with 19 bases between the two ends. The CDR3 protein is CASSYPPFGTEQPQHF. The CDR3, as DNA: TGTGCCAGCAGTTATCCCCCCTTCGGTACTGAACAGCCCCAGCATTTT.

The sample holds a few counts of this clonotype. The rearrangement uses TRBV27 and TRBJ1-5; 10 nucleotides align to TRBD1. The CDR3 loop spans 17 amino acids. CDR1 is MNHEY, CDR2 SMNVEV, per germline (reference sequence). The junction had 12 bases not matched to a gene; V was cut back by 6 bases and J by 4 bases. CDR3 nucleotide sequence: TGTGCCAGCAGCCGGGGGGGAGGACAGGGGGGAAATCAGCCCCAGCATTTT. It translates to CASSRGGGQGGNQPQHF.

Concerning this clonotype: A read error may produce the germline difference seen at one junction end. This chain joins TRBV7-9 and TRBJ2-1; TRBD2 matches 15 bases. The CDR3 totals 15 residues. Germline V gives CDR1 SEHNR, CDR2 FQNEAQ (reference sequence). Written as DNA, the CDR3 is TGTGCCAGCAGGGACCGCGAGGGACTAGCGGGGGGTAAGGTCTTC. It translates to CASRDREGLAGGKVF.

This clonotype has ten or more counts. The genes are TRBV6-1 and TRBJ2-3; maybe TRBD2 (5 bases). Trimming pared 8 bases from V and 0 bases from J, leaving 18 bases between. Germline CDR1 MNHNS, CDR2 SASEGT. The CDR3 loop spans 16 amino acids. CDR3 coding DNA: TGTGCCAGCCCGAGGGTCCCAGAATCTAGCACAGATACGCAGTATTTT. Translated: CASPRVPESSTDTQYF.

There are many counts of this clonotype. The chain is built from TRBV7-9 and TRBJ1-3; no clear D. Germline V gives CDR1 SEHNR, CDR2 FQNEAQ (reference sequence). V shed 3 bases and J shed 3 bases, with 9 bases lying between them. The length of the CDR3 is 14 residues. The CDR3 region is CASSFVGSGNTIYF. CDR3 DNA: TGTGCCAGCAGCTTCGTGGGGAGTGGAAACACCATATATTTT.

In this sample, this clonotype turned up a few times. The chain links TRBV4-3 to TRBJ2-1, with TRBD2 matching 10 bases. The CDR3 is made up of 16 amino acids. The junction had 5 bases not matched to a gene; V was cut back by 1 base and J by 5 bases. The germline V gene encodes CDR1 LGHNA and CDR2 YSLEER. The CDR3, as DNA: TGCGCCAGCAGCCAAGTAATGGGACTAGCGCACAATGAGCAGTTCTTC. It encodes CASSQVMGLAHNEQFF.

The V gene is TRBV7-2, the J gene TRBJ1-6, with a possible D match to TRBD1 (5 bases). The CDR3 extends over 18 amino acids. The germline CDR1 and CDR2 sequences are SGHTA and FQGNSA. V gave up 2 bases and J gave up 5 bases, with 19 bases separating them. CDR3: CASSLRRSVREDNSPLHF. CDR3 bases: TGTGCCAGCAGCTTAAGGAGATCGGTCAGGGAAGATAATTCACCCCTCCACTTT. Supplemented by reference TRBV7-2 and TRBJ1-6, the full variable domain reads GAGVSQSPSNKVTEKGKDVELRCDPISGHTALYWYRQSLGQGLEFLIYFQGNSAPDKSGLPSDRFSAERTGGSVSTLTIQRTQQEDSAVYLCASSLRRSVREDNSPLHFGNGTRLTVT.

This clonotype was recorded a few times. The chain is built from TRBV25-1 and TRBJ2-5; D is perhaps TRBD1 (6 bases). The CDR3 totals 16 residues. V was clipped by 0 bases and J by 2 bases, with 13 bases between them. CDR1 MGHDK and CDR2 SYGVNS come from the germline V gene. The CDR3 here is CASSEYSDSSQETQYF. For the CDR3, the DNA is TGTGCCAGCAGTGAATACTCGGACAGTTCACAAGAGACCCAGTACTTC.

A remark on this clonotype: This sequence may be a read error, since a much larger clone differs from it by one base. A read error is likely, as this CDR3 ends without the conserved phenylalanine or tryptophan. V and J are TRBV7-8 and TRBJ2-7, with a weak D call TRBD1 (5 bases). Looked up from germline, CDR1 is SGHVS and CDR2 is FQNEAQ. V lost 1 base and J 6 bases, leaving 10 bases between the germline ends. The CDR3 extends over 13 amino acids. CDR3 region: CASSLDVGREQYS. CDR3 in DNA: TGTGCCAGCAGCTTAGACGTGGGGCGCGAGCAGTACTCC.

The gene calls are TRBV4-1 and TRBJ2-2; TRBD2 matches 7 bases. CDR3 length: 17 amino acids. Looked up from germline, CDR1 is MGHRA and CDR2 is YSYEKL. V shed 0 bases and J 6 bases; nucleotides not matched to a gene: 10. The CDR3 loop is CASSQDSLAARAGELFF. The CDR3 DNA sequence: TGCGCCAGCAGCCAAGACTCCCTAGCGGCTCGGGCCGGGGAGCTGTTTTTT.

This chain links TRBV7-9 with TRBJ1-5; perhaps TRBD1 as D (6 bases). From germline, CDR1 is SEHNR and CDR2 FQNEAQ (reference sequence). V shed 2 bases and J shed 7 bases, with 12 bases lying between them. This CDR3 is 14 amino acids long. CDR3 sequence: CASSLPGASQPQHF. Here the CDR3 DNA reads TGTGCCAGCAGCTTACCAGGGGCCAGCCAGCCCCAGCATTTT.

This clonotype was picked up a small number of times. The chain links TRBV6-6 to TRBJ2-5; TRBD2 matches at 8 bases. Germline lookup yields CDR1 MNHNY and CDR2 SVGAGI (reference sequence). The CDR3 consists of 15 residues. The ends lost 4 bases at V and 5 bases at J; junction bases unmatched: 9. The CDR3 spells CASSLLAERLETQYF. Here the CDR3 DNA reads TGTGCCAGCAGTTTACTAGCGGAAAGGTTGGAGACCCAGTACTTC.

This sequence joins TRBV25-1 and TRBJ1-6, with 7 bases aligning to TRBD1. Germline lookup yields CDR1 MGHDK and CDR2 SYGVNS. Trimming cost V 3 bases and J 9 bases; bases outside gene matches: 14. The CDR3 runs to 17 residues. The CDR3 loop reads CASSDDPTPGGRSPLHF. The CDR3 DNA reads as TGTGCCAGCAGTGATGACCCTACTCCAGGGGGACGTTCACCCCTCCACTTT.

Only a few counts were recorded for this clonotype. The chain recombines TRBV7-6 with TRBJ2-1; D call uncertain. Germline V gene sequence: CDR1 SGHVS, CDR2 FNYEAQ. The V and J ends lost 5 bases and 4 bases respectively, with 9 bases between them. CDR3 length equals 13 residues. CDR3 DNA: TGTGCCAGCAGCGAAGACTGGTACAATGAGCAGTTCTTC. This gives the protein CASSEDWYNEQFF. The whole variable domain, remainder taken from reference TRBV7-6 and TRBJ2-1, is GAGVSQSPRYKVTKRGQDVALRCDPISGHVSLYWYRQALGQGPEFLTYFNYEAQQDKSGLPNDRFSAERPEGSISTLTIQRTEQRDSAMYRCASSEDWYNEQFFGPGTRLTVL.

This clonotype was seen many times. This CDR3 is CARLTSYPTGADYEQYF. CDR3 nucleotide sequence: TGTGCCAGGTTAACTAGCTACCCGACCGGGGCAGACTACGAGCAGTACTTC. The J gene is TRBJ2-7, the V gene TRBV7-6; D may be TRBD2 (6 bases). The CDR3 extends over 17 amino acids. Germline V gene data show CDR1 as SGHVS and CDR2 as FNYEAQ. Trimming pared 9 bases from V and 3 bases from J, leaving 27 bases between.